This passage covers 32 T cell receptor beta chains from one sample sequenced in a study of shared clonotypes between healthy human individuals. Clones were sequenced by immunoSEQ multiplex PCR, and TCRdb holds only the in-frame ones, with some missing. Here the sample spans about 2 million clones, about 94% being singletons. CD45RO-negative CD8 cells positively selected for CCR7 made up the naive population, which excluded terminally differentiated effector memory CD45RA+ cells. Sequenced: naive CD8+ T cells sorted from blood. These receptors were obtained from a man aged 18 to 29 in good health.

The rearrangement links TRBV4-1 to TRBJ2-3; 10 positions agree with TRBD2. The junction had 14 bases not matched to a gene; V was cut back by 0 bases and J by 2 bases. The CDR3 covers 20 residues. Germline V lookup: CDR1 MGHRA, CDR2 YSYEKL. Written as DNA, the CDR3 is TGCGCCAGCAGCCAAGAGATGCGGGGAGCGGGGGGGCCTGACACAGATACGCAGTATTTT. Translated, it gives CASSQEMRGAGGPDTDTQYF.

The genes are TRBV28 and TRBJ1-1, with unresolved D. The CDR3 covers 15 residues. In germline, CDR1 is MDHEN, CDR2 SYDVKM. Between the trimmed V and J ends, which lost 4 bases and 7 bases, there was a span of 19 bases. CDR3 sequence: CASSSIILSAGEAFF. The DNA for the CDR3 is TGTGCCAGCAGTTCCATAATTCTCTCGGCGGGTGAAGCTTTCTTT.

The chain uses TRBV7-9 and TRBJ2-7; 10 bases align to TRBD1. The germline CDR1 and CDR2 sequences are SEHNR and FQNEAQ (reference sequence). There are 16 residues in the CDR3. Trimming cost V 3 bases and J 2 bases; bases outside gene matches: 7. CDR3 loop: CASSLGTGEGAYEQYF. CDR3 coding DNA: TGTGCCAGCAGCTTGGGGACAGGGGAAGGGGCCTACGAGCAGTACTTC.

The CDR3 spells CASSPMIDGEETQYF. CDR3 in DNA: TGTGCCAGCAGTCCGATGATAGACGGTGAAGAGACCCAGTACTTC. This chain uses TRBV6-5 with TRBJ2-5; D ambiguous. This CDR3 comprises 15 residues. Looked up from germline, CDR1 is MNHEY and CDR2 is SVGAGI. Deletions cut 5 bases from V and 3 bases from J, with 16 bases between.

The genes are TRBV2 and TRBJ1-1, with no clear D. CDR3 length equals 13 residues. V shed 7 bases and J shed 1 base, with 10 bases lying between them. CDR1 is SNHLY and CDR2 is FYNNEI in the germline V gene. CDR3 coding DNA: TGTGCCAGCACGACGGACGGGAACACTGAAGCTTTCTTT. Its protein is CASTTDGNTEAFF.

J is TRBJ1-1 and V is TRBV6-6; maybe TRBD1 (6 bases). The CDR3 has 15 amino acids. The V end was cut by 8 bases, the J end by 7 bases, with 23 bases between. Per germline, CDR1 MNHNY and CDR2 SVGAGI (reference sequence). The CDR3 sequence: CASQAPGQRGYEAFF. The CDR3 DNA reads TGTGCCAGCCAGGCCCCCGGACAGCGAGGGTATGAAGCTTTCTTT.

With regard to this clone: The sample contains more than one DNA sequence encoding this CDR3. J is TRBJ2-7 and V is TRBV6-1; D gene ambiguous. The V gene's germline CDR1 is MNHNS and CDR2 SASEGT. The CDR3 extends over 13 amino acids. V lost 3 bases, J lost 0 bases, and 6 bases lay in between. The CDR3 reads CASSEDHSYEQYF. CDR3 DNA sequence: TGTGCCAGCAGTGAGGACCACTCCTACGAGCAGTACTTC.

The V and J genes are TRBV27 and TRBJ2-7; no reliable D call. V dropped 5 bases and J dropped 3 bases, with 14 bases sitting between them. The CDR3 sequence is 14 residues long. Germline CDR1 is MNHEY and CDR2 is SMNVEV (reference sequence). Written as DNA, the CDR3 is TGTGCCAGCAGTCGGGCTGCTACTCACTACGAGCAGTACTTC. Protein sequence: CASSRAATHYEQYF.

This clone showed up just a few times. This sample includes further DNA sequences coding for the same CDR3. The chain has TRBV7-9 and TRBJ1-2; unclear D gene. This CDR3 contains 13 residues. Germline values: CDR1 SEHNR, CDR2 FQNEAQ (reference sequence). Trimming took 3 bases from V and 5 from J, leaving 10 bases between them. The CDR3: CASSLGTAYGYTF. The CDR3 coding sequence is TGTGCCAGCAGCTTGGGAACAGCATATGGCTACACCTTC.

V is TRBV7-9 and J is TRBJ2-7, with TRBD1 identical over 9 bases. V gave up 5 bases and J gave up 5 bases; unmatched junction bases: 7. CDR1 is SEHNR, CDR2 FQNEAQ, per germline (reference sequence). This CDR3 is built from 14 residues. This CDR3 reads CASSPGTGWNEQYF. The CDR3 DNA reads TGTGCCAGCAGCCCGGGGACAGGGTGGAACGAGCAGTACTTC.

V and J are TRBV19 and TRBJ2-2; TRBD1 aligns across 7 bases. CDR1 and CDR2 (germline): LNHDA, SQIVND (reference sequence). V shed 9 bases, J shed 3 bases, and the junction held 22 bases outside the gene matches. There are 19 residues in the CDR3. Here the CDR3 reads CARRGASEQGKVDTGELFF. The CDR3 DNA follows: TGTGCCAGAAGAGGGGCCTCTGAACAGGGGAAGGTCGACACCGGGGAGCTGTTTTTT.

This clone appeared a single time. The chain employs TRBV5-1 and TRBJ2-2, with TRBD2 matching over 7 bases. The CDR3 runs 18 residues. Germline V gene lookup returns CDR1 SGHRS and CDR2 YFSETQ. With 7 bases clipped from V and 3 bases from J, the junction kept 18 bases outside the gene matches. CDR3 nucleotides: TGCGCCAGCGGTGCCGGACTAGTACTGTACGGGGACACCGGGGAGCTGTTTTTT. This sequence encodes CASGAGLVLYGDTGELFF.

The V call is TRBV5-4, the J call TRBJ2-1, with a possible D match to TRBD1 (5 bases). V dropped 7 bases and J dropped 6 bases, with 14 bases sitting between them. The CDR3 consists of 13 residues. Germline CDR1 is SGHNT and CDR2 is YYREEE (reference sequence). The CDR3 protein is CASRSGDSNEQFF. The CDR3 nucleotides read TGTGCCAGCCGCAGTGGAGACAGCAATGAGCAGTTCTTC.

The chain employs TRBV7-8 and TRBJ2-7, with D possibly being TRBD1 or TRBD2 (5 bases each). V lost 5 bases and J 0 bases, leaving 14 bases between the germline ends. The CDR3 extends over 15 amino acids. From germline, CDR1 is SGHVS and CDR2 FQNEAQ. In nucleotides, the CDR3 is TGTGCCAGCAGCCCCGGGACCGAAGTCTCCTACGAGCAGTACTTC. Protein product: CASSPGTEVSYEQYF.

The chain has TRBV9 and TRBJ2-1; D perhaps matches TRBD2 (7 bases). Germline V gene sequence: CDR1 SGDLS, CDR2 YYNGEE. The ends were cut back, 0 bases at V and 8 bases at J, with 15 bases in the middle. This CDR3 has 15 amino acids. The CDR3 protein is CASSVEGTGGDEQFF. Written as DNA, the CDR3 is TGTGCCAGCAGCGTAGAGGGCACGGGGGGCGATGAGCAGTTCTTC.

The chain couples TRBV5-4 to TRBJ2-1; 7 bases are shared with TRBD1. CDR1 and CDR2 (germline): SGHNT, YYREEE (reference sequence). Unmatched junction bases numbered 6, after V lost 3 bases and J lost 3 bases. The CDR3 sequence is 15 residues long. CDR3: CASSYSGQVYNEQFF. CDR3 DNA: TGTGCCAGCAGCTACTCAGGACAGGTCTACAATGAGCAGTTCTTC.

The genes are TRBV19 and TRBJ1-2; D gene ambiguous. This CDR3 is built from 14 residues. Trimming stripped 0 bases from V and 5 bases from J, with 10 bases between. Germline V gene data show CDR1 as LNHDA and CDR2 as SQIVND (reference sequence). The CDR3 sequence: CASSIDLSAYGYTF. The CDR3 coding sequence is TGTGCCAGTAGTATAGACTTGTCCGCTTATGGCTACACCTTC.

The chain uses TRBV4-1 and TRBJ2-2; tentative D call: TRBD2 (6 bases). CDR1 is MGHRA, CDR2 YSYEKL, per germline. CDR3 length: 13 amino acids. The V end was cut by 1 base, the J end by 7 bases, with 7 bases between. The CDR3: CASSQAGDGELFF. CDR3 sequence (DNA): TGCGCCAGCAGCCAAGCGGGAGACGGGGAGCTGTTTTTT.

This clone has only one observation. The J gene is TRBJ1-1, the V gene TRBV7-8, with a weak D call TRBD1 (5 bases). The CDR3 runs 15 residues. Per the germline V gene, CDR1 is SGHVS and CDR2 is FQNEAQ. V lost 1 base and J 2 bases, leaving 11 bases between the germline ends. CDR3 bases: TGTGCCAGCAGCTTAGTGGGCGGGGCTAACACTGAAGCTTTCTTT. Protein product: CASSLVGGANTEAFF.

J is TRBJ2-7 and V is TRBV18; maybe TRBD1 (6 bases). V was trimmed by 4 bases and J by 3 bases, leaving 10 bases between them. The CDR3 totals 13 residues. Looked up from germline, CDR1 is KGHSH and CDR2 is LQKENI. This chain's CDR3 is CASSLQGNYEQYF. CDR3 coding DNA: TGTGCCAGCTCACTACAGGGTAACTACGAGCAGTACTTC.

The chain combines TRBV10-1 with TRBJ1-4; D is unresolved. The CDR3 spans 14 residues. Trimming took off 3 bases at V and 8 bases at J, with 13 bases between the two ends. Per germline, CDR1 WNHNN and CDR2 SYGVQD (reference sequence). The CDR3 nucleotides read TGCGCCAGCAGTGATGGGGTCGAGGGCGAAAAACTGTTTTTT. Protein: CASSDGVEGEKLFF.

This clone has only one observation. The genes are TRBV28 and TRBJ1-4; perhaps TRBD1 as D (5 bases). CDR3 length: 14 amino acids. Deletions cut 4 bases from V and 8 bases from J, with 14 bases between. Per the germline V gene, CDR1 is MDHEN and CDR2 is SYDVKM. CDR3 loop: CASSSLETAEKLFF. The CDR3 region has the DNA TGTGCCAGCAGTTCCCTCGAGACAGCCGAAAAACTGTTTTTT. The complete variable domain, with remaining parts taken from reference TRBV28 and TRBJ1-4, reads DVKVTQSSRYLVKRTGEKVFLECVQDMDHENMFWYRQDPGLGLRLIYFSYDVKMKEKGDIPEGYSVSREKKERFSLILESASTNQTSMYLCASSSLETAEKLFFGSGTQLSVL.

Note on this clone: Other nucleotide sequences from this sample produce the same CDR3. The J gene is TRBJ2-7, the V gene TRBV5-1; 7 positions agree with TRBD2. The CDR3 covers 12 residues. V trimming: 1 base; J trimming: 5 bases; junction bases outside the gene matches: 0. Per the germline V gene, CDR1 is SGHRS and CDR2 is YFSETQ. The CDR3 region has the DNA TGCGCCAGCAGCTTGCGGGGGGACGAGCAGTACTTC. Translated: CASSLRGDEQYF.

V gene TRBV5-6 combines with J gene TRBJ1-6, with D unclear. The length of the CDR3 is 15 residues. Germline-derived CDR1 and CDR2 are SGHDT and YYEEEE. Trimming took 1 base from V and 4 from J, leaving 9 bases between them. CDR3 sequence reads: CASSLQEFYNSPLHF. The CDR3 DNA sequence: TGTGCCAGCAGCTTGCAAGAGTTTTATAATTCACCCCTCCACTTT.

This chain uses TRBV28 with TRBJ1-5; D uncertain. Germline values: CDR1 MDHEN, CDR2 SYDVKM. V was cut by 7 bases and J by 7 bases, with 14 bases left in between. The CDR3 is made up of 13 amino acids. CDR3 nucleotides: TGTGCCAGCAACCACCGGACCGGGCAGCCCCAGCATTTT. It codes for CASNHRTGQPQHF. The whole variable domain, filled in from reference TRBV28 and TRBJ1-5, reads DVKVTQSSRYLVKRTGEKVFLECVQDMDHENMFWYRQDPGLGLRLIYFSYDVKMKEKGDIPEGYSVSREKKERFSLILESASTNQTSMYLCASNHRTGQPQHFGDGTRLSIL.

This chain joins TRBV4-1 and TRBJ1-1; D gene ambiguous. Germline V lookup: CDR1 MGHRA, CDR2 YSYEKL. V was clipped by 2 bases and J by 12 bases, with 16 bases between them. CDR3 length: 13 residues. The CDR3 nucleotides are TGCGCCAGCAGCCAAACCCTAGGGCAGCTCTCTTTCTTT. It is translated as CASSQTLGQLSFF.

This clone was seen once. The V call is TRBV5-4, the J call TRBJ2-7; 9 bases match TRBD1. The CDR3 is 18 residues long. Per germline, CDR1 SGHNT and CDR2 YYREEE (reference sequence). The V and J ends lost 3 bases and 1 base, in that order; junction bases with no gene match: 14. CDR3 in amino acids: CASSSSGTGLLPSYEQYF. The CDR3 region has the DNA TGTGCCAGCAGCTCCTCCGGGACAGGGCTCCTTCCTTCCTACGAGCAGTACTTC.

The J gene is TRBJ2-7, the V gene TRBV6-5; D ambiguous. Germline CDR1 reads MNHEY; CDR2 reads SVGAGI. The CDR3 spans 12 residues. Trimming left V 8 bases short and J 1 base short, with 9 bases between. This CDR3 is CASGVVSYEQYF. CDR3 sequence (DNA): TGTGCCAGCGGGGTCGTTTCCTACGAGCAGTACTTC.

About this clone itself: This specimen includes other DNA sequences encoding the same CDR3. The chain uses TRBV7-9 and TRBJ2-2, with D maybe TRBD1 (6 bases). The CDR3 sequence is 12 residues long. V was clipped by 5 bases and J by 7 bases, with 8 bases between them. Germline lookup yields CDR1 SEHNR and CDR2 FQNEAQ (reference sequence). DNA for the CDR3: TGTGCCAGCAGCCAGGGGCACGGGGAGCTGTTTTTT. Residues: CASSQGHGELFF.

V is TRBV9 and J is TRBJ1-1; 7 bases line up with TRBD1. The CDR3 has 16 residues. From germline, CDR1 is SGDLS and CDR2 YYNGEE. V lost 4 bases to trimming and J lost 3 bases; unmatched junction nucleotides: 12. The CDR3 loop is CASSHPRQGGDTEAFF. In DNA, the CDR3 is TGTGCCAGCAGCCACCCTAGACAGGGAGGGGACACTGAAGCTTTCTTT.

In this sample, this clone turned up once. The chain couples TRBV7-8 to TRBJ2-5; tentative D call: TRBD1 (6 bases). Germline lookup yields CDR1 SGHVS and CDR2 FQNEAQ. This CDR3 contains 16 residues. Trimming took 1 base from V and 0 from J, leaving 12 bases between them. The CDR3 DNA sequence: TGTGCCAGCAGCTTAGTTCCAGGGGCCAACCAAGAGACCCAGTACTTC. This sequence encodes CASSLVPGANQETQYF.

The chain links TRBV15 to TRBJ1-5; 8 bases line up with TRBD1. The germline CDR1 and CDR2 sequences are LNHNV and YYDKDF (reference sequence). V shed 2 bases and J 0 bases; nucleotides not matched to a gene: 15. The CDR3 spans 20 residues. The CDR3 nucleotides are TGTGCCACCAGCAGACCCCCCAGGGGGCCAGAGGGGTATAGCAATCAGCCCCAGCATTTT. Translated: CATSRPPRGPEGYSNQPQHF.